Described below is a single T cell receptor beta chain sequence and its context. This entry is derived from a study of blood T cells in healthy people across ages. Next came a second PCR, run for about 6 to 11 cycles, which used a sample-barcoded 5' primer along with a J-beta primer mix. Each CDR3 protein is one row after TCRdb ran MiXCR on the 5' RACE reads. The data contain some 920,000 distinct CDR3 sequences, about 53% of them seen just once; the ten biggest clones take up 20% to 25%. The V gene lost 2 bases and the J gene lost 0 bases, with 8 bases spanning the gap. CDR1 MNHEY and CDR2 SVGAGI come from the germline V gene. The CDR3 extends over 15 amino acids.

The sample consisted of blood. J is TRBJ2-1 and V is TRBV6-5, with D tentatively TRBD1 (5 bases). This clonotype was sampled from a woman aged 60-75 years in good health. This CDR3 is CASSYQGPSYNEQFF. The CDR3, as DNA: TGTGCCAGCAGTTACCAGGGTCCCTCCTACAATGAGCAGTTCTTC.